This note documents a single TCR beta chain sequence. Its specificity is unknown. CDR1 and CDR2 from the germline V gene are MGHRA and YSYEKL. There are 14 residues in the CDR3. V lost 4 bases to trimming and J lost 4 bases, with 13 bases between them. The assay was immunoSEQ multiplex PCR, and TCRdb's table has in-frame clones only and misses some. The table shows about 20,000 clones, with approximately 85% occurring only once. These data belong to a study of lymphopenia after photon versus proton radiotherapy. Study results and limitations: Post-nadir diversity loss with photons came from oligoclonal expansion, particularly CD8+ Temra cells. Under photons, naive T cells and diversity fell while effector/memory populations rose. Post-nadir TCR diversity decline inversely tracked overall survival among those who died.

The V gene is TRBV4-1, the J gene TRBJ1-1; D is undetermined. The TCR originated in a woman aged 45-65 years with pancreatic cancer. The sequences come from peripheral blood, collected from a patient treated with photon-based radiotherapy. The CDR3 coding sequence is TGCGCCAGCAGCCCTTACCCGGAAAGCACTGAAGCTTTCTTT. Protein product: CASSPYPESTEAFF.